The clone carrying this T cell receptor (beta chain) was picked up a small number of times. Its antigen is as yet unknown. The entry originates in a study of T cells after yellow fever vaccination. Looking at the study overall: The fractions with low cell numbers were processed using SMART-Seq v4 Ultra Low Input. Study findings and constraints: Some clonotypes were seen in both the CD4 and the CD8 compartments. These made up a small share and likely arose from convergent recombination. The secondary response showed a weaker magnitude and a faster peak, day 5 versus 15.

V shed 4 bases and J 2 bases; nucleotides not matched to a gene: 2. This CDR3 contains 14 residues. In germline, CDR1 is ENHRY, CDR2 SYGVKD. Template switching by 5'RACE produced TCR cDNA, adding a universal primer site and UMIs. MiXCR was run by TCRdb on the 5' RACE reads, yielding one entry per CDR3 protein. The table shows 99,000 or so distinct CDR3 sequences, with roughly 6% occurring only once. This specimen consisted of CD8+ T cells sorted from PBMCs, obtained 10 days after the yellow fever booster vaccination. The receptor's source is a man younger than 30 who received the YFV17D yellow fever vaccine. The gene calls are TRBV10-3 and TRBJ1-5; 7 bases are shared with TRBD1. CDR3 protein: CAISGQGGNQPQHF. The CDR3 region has the DNA TGTGCCATCAGTGGACAGGGAGGCAATCAGCCCCAGCATTTT.